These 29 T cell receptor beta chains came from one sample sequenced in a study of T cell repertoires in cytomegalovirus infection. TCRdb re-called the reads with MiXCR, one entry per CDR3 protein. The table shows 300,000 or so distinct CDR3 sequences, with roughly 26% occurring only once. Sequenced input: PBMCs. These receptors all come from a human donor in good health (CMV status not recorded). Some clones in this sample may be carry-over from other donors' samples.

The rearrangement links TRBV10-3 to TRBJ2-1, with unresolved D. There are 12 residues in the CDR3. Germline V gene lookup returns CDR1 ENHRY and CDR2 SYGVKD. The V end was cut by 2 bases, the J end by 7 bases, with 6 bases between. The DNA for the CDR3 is TGTGCCATCAGTGAGGCTTGGAATGAGCAGTTCTTC. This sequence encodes CAISEAWNEQFF.

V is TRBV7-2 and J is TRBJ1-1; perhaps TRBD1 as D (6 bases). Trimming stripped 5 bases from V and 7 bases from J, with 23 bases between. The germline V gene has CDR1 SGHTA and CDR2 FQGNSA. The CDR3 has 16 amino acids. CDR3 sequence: CASSADRYLELDEAFF. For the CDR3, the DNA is TGTGCCAGCAGCGCCGACAGGTACCTGGAATTGGATGAAGCTTTCTTT.

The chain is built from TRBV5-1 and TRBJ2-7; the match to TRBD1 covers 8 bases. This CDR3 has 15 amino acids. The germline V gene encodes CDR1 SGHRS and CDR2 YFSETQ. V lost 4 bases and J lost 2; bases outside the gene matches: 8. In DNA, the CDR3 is TGCGCCAGCAGCCAAAGACAGGGGTTTACCTACGAGCAGTACTTC. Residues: CASSQRQGFTYEQYF.

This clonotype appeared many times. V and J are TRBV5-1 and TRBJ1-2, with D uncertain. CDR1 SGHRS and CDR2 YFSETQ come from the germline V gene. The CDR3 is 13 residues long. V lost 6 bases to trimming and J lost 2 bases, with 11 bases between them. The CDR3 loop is CASKVQQNYGYTF. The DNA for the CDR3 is TGCGCCAGCAAGGTTCAACAGAACTATGGCTACACCTTC.

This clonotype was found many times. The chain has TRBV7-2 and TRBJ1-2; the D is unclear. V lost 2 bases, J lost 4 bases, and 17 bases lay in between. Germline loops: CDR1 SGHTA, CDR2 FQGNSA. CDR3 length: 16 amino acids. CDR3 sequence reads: CASSLRLREEAYGYTF. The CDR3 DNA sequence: TGTGCCAGCAGCTTAAGGCTCCGGGAGGAGGCCTATGGCTACACCTTC.

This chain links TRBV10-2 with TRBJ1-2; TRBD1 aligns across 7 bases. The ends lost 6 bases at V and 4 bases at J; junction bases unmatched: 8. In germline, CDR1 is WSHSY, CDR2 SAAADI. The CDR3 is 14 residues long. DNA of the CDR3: TGCGCCAGCAGAGGTGGCAGGGGGACCTATGGCTACACCTTC. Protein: CASRGGRGTYGYTF.

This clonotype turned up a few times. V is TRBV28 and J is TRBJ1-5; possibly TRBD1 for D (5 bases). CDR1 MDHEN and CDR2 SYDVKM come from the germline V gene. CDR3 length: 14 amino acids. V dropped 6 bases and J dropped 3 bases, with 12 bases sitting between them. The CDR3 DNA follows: TGTGCCAGCAGGCCAGACAGCCTCAATCAGCCCCAGCATTTT. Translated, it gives CASRPDSLNQPQHF.

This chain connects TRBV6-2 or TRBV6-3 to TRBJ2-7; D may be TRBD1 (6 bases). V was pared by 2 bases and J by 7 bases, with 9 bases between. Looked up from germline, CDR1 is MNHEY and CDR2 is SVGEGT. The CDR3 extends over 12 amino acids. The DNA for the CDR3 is TGTGCCAGCAGTTACGGGGGCTGGGAGCAGTACTTC. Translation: CASSYGGWEQYF.

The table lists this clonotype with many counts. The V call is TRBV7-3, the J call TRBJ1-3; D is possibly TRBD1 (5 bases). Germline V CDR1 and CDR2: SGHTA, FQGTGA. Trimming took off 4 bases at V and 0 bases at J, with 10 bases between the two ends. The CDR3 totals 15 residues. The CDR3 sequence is CASSSDSDSGNTIYF. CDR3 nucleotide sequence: TGTGCCAGCAGCTCCGACAGTGACTCTGGAAACACCATATATTTT.

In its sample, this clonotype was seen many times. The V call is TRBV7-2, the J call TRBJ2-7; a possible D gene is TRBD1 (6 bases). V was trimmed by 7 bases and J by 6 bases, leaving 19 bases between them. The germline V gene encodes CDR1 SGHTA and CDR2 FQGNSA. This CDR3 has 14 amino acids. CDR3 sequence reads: CASNLGTQGIEQYF. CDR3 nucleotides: TGTGCCAGCAACCTCGGTACACAGGGAATCGAGCAGTACTTC.

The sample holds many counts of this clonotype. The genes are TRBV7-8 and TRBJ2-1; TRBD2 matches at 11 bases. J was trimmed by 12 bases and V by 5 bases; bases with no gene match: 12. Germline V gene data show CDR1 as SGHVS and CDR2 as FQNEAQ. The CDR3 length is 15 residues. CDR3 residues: CASSQTSGVGRLQFF. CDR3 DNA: TGTGCCAGCAGCCAGACTAGCGGGGTCGGCAGATTGCAGTTCTTC.

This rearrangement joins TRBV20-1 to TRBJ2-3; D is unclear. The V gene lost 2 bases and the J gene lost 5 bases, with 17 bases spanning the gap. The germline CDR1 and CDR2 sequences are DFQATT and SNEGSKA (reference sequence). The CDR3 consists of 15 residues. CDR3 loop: CSARRAENVGDTQYF. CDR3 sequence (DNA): TGCAGTGCTAGACGTGCAGAGAACGTGGGAGATACGCAGTATTTT.

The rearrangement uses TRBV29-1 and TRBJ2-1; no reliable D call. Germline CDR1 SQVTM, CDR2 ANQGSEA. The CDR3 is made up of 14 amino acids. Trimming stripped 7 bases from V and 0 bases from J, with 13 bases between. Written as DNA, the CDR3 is TGCAGCGCCGTGTTTCAGCCCTCCTACAATGAGCAGTTCTTC. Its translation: CSAVFQPSYNEQFF.

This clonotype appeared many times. CDR3 amino acids: CASSSSGLGLNEQYF. The CDR3 nucleotides read TGTGCCAGCAGTTCATCGGGGTTAGGGCTAAACGAGCAGTACTTC. The chain couples TRBV7-2 to TRBJ2-7; weak D call: TRBD2 (5 bases). Between the trimmed V and J ends, which lost 6 bases and 5 bases, there was a span of 20 bases. The CDR3 spans 15 residues. The V gene's germline CDR1 is SGHTA and CDR2 FQGNSA.

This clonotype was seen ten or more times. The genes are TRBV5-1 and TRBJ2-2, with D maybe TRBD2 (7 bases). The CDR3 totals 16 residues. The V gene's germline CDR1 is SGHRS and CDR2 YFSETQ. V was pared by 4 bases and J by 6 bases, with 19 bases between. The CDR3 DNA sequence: TGCGCCAGCAGCGCCGGCGGGGGCCGCAACGCCGGGGAGCTGTTTTTT. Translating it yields CASSAGGGRNAGELFF.

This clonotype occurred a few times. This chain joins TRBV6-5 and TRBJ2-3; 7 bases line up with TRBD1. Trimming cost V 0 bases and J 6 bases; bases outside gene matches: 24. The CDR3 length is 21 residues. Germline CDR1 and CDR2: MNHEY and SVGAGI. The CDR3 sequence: CASSYSIPRDSPLMPGDTQYF. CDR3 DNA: TGTGCCAGCAGTTACTCGATTCCCCGGGACAGCCCTCTGATGCCTGGGGATACGCAGTATTTT.

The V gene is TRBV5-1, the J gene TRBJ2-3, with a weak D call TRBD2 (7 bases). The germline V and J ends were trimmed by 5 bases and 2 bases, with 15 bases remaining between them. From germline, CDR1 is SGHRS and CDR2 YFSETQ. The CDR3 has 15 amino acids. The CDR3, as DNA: TGCGCCAGCAGAGGTGGGGGGGCGAACACAGATACGCAGTATTTT. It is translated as CASRGGGANTDTQYF.

Here the CDR3 DNA reads TGCGCCAGCAGCTTGTTAGTAGGGAACACTGAAGCTTTCTTT. Protein: CASSLLVGNTEAFF. The chain combines TRBV5-1 with TRBJ1-1; no reliable D call. Trimming removed 1 base from V and 1 base from J, with 8 bases in between. From germline, CDR1 is SGHRS and CDR2 YFSETQ. This CDR3 spans 14 amino acids.

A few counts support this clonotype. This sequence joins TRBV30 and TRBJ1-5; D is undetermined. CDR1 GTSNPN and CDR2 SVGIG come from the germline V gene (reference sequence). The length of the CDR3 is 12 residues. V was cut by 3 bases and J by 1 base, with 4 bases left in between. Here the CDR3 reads CAWSLSNQPQHF. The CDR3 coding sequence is TGTGCCTGGAGCCTGAGCAATCAGCCCCAGCATTTT.

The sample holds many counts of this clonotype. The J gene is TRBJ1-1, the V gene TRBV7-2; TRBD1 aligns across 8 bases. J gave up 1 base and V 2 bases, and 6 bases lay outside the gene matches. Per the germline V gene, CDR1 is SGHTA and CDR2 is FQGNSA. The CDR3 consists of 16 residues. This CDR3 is CASSLHGTGPNTEAFF. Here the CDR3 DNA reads TGTGCCAGCAGCTTACACGGGACAGGCCCGAACACTGAAGCTTTCTTT.

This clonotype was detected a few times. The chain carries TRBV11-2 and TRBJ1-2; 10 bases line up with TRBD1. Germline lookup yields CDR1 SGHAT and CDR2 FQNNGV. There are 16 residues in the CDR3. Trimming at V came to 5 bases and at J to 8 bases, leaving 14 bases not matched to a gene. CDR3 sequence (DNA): TGTGCCAGCAGCCCCCGCCGACAGGGGGCCCGTCACGGCTACACCTTC. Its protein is CASSPRRQGARHGYTF.

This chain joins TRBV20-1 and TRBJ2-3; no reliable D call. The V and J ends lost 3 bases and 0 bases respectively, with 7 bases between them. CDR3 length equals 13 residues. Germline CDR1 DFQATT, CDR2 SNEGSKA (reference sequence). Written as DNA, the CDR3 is TGCAGTGCTAGTTCTCCTAGCACAGATACGCAGTATTTT. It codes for CSASSPSTDTQYF.

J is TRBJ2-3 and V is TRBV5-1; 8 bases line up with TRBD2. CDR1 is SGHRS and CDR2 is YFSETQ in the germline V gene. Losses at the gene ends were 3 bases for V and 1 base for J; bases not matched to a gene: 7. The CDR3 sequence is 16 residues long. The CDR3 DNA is TGCGCCAGCAGCTCGGGGGGGGGCGTCGGCACAGATACGCAGTATTTT. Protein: CASSSGGGVGTDTQYF.

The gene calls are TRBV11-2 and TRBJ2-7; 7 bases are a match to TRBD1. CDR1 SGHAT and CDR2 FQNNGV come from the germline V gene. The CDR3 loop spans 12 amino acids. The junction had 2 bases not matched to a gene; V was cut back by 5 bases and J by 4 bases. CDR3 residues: CASSTQGYEQYF. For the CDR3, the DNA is TGTGCCAGCAGCACACAGGGGTACGAGCAGTACTTC.

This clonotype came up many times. The CDR3 loop reads CASSLELGEETQYF. CDR3 nucleotide sequence: TGTGCCAGCAGCTTAGAGCTAGGGGAAGAGACCCAGTACTTC. This rearrangement joins TRBV7-2 to TRBJ2-5; maybe TRBD1 (5 bases). Trimming stripped 1 base from V and 3 bases from J, with 9 bases between. Germline V CDR1 and CDR2: SGHTA, FQGNSA. The length of the CDR3 is 14 residues.

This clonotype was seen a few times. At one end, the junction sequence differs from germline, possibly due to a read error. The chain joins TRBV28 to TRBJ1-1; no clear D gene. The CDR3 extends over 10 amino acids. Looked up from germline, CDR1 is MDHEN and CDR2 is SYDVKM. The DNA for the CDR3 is TGTGCCAGCAGCCACACAGAAGCTTTCTTT. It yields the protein CASSHTEAFF. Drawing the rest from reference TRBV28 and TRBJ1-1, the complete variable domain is DVKVTQSSRYLVKRTGEKVFLECVQDMDHENMFWYRQDPGLGLRLIYFSYDVKMKEKGDIPEGYSVSREKKERFSLILESASTNQTSMYLCASSHTEAFFGQGTRLTVV.

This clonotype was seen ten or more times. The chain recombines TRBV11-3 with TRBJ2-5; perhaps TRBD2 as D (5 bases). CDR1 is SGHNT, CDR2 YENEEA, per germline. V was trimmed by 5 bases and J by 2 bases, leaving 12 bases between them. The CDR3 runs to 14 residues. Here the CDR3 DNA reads TGTGCCAGCAGCGCTTCCCCGGGGCAAGAGACCCAGTACTTC. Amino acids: CASSASPGQETQYF.

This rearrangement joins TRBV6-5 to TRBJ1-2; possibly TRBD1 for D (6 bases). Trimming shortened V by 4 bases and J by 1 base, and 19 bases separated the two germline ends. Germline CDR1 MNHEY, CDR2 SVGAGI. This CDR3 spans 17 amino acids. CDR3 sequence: CASSLQGLGTHNYGYTF. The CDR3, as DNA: TGTGCCAGCAGTTTACAGGGACTTGGCACTCATAACTATGGCTACACCTTC.

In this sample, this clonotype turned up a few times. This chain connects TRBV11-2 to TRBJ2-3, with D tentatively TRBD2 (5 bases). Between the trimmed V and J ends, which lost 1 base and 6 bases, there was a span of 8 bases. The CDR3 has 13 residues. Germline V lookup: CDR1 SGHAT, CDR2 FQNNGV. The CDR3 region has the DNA TGTGCCAGCAGCTTAGCGCGGGCGGATACGCAGTATTTT. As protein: CASSLARADTQYF.